This T cell receptor (beta chain) was obtained from a study of tumor-infiltrating lymphocytes in localized non-small cell lung cancer (dated by TCRdb to the early 2020s). Concerning the study at large: The cohort covered several histologies, both smokers and never-smokers, and patients whose samples were collected after neoadjuvant chemotherapy. Alongside flow cytometry, multiplex immunofluorescence, RNA-seq, exome sequencing and proteomics, TCR sequencing was applied to the same patients as one of several integrated assays. Each patient contributed resected tumor tissue and uninvolved lung tissue from the same patient, described as non-adjacent to the tumor. The overall ICON cohort was composed of under 190 surgical patients with localized non-small cell lung cancer whose tumors were resected. For approximately 50 patients, immunoSEQ T-cell fraction was compared between paired tumor and uninvolved lung. Findings and caveats that apply to the study as a whole: Because different pieces of the same tissue were used for different assays, technical variation could not be separated from intratumor heterogeneity. The TCR-derived T-cell fraction showed no difference between the flow cytometry-defined immunotypes IM1 (good prognosis) and IM2 (poor prognosis). Recurrence-free survival showed no association with tumor T-cell fraction measured by TCR sequencing (p = 0.61). In line with immunofluorescence CD3 counts, TCRbeta sequencing supported higher T cell infiltration in tumors compared with uninvolved lung tissue. Since assay coverage differed from patient to patient depending on how much tissue was available, TCR sequencing was done for only a subset of the cohort.

The T-cell fraction in tumor and uninvolved lung tissue was obtained from TCR sequencing using the immunoSEQ assay. Processing in the source paper ran as follows. In the survival analysis, patients were divided into a high T-cell fraction group (upper tertile) and a low T-cell fraction group (lower two tertiles), and the two groups were compared using a log-rank test. A signed-rank test was used to test paired tumor versus uninvolved lung differences in T-cell fraction. Imported from immuneACCESS, the table was reduced by TCRdb to in-frame sequences with V and J called. These copies leave out some clones; in studies compared against another copy, an unresolved V gene accounts for under half, and the cause of the remainder is not known. V and J calls and clone size come straight from that table; D and trimming were deduced from the DNA. In this sample the table shows some 30,000 clones, 80% to 90% of which occur a single time. The top ten clonotypes cover about 1.9% of the sample.

Enrollment in ICON was initiated in 2016, and the last patient was enrolled in September 2018. A subcohort of 76 patients provided fresh tumor and matched uninvolved tissue for in-depth immune analyses, with TCR sequencing among those analyses. TCR sequencing was performed on DNA isolated from bulk tissue, without cell sorting. The CDR3 goes from the cysteine to the phenylalanine over 18 residues. The kept DNA is CDR3 alone, 54 bases in frame from the first base. The V and J ends are trimmed by 0 bases and 0 bases, leaving 16 bases between them. According to the germline V gene (reference sequence), CDR1 reads SGHNT and CDR2 reads YYREEE. The table lists this clone with a few counts. Its antigen has not been determined. Base quality data are lacking; no much larger clone is found one base away.

The receptor was derived from a human donor with non-small cell lung cancer. The V gene is TRBV5-4 and the J gene is TRBJ1-3; the D gene remains uncertain. The sample comprised lung tumor tissue. The DNA sequence reads TGTGCCAGCAGCTTGGGGTCCGCCCGGGCAGACTCTGGAAACACCATATATTTT. This sequence encodes CASSLGSARADSGNTIYF.